Listed below are T cell receptor beta chains from one sample, sequenced in a study of beta chain features in type 1 diabetes. Some clones are missing from TCRdb's copy, which holds only in-frame ones; the method was immunoSEQ multiplex PCR. In the table there are more than 150,000 clones, less than 9.5% of which are singletons. The sample consisted of central memory CD4+ T cells from blood. The receptors originated from a woman aged 18-29 years in good health. CDR3s include the opening cysteine and the closing phenylalanine or tryptophan.

v_gene,CDR3aa
TRBV6-5,CASSLATLNTGELFF
TRBV7-9,CASSWGLSTDTQYF
TRBV7-2,CASSLGQGAHEQYF
TRBV4-1,CASSQDSGGTEAFF
TRBV30,CAWSHDSLNIQYF
TRBV2,CASSELGGAGVGYEQYF
TRBV7-2,CASSLTGGGDTQYF
TRBV7-9,CASSLIPSGSSTDTQYF
TRBV29-1,CSGGGGGNEQFF
TRBV7-9,CASSLDQSGNTIYF
TRBV7-9,CASSLVDGSGGETQYF
TRBV6-6,CASSYPDRGYEQYF
TRBV11-2,CASSLGTSGSSYNEQFF
TRBV7-2,CASSSRDRANTIYF
TRBV4-2,CASSQDSVRGPSEQFF
TRBV9,CASSAESTDTQYF
TRBV21-1,CASSLTSGTGVDEQYF
TRBV28,CATSPGQGAFNQPQHF
TRBV5-6,CASSAISGRAYEQYF
TRBV18,CASSPGVTSGGQETQYF
TRBV18,CASSPRTGAGANVLTF
TRBV15,CATSRAGQGTEQYF
TRBV9,CASSAGNSGGSTDTQYF
TRBV7-9,CASSRTGFDQPQHF
TRBV11-2,CASSPITGDGYTF
TRBV7-8,CASSFSRGGAREAFF
TRBV14,CASSQGSGYYGYTF
TRBV11-3,CASSLANSGNNEQFF
TRBV7-6,CASTYRTGGTDTQYF
TRBV7-9,CASSSGQGEGQPQHF
TRBV28,CASSSSGASYNEQFF
TRBV7-9,CASSLDYRELFF
TRBV6-5,CASTRSLSGKQFF
TRBV5-1,CASSSGASREQYF
TRBV11-2,CASSKARETQYF